This T cell receptor beta chain was sequenced during a study of shared clonotypes between healthy human individuals. Study details: Each donor had three CD4 naive, three CD4 memory, two CD8 naive and one CD8 memory plate.

Clones were read by immunoSEQ multiplex PCR, and TCRdb kept only the in-frame ones, dropping some. The table lists over a million clones, 75% to 85% of them singletons. The germline gives CDR1 SGHRS, CDR2 YFSETQ. Trimming removed 4 bases from V and 0 bases from J, with 11 bases in between. There are 16 residues in the CDR3. The sequenced sample consisted of memory CD4+ T cells from PBMCs. Described subset: CD45RA-negative fraction. The origin of this receptor is a man aged 18 to 30 in good health. Some clones in this sample may be carry-over from other donors' samples. The rearrangement links TRBV5-1 to TRBJ2-6; D is unclear. The CDR3 protein is CASSQDGFSGANVLTF. The CDR3 nucleotides read TGCGCCAGCAGCCAGGACGGTTTCTCTGGGGCCAACGTCCTGACTTTC.